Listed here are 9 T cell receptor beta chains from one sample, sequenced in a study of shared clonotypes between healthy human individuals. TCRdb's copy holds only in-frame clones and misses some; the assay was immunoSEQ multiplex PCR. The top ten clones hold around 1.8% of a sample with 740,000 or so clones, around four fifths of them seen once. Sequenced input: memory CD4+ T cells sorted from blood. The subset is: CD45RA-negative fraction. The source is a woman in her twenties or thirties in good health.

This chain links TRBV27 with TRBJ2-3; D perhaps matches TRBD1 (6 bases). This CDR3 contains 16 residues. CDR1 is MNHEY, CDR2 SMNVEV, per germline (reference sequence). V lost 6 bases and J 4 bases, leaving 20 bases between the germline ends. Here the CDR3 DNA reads TGTGCCAGCAGCCGTCAGGGGTTACCCCCCCCAGATACGCAGTATTTT. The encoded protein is CASSRQGLPPPDTQYF.

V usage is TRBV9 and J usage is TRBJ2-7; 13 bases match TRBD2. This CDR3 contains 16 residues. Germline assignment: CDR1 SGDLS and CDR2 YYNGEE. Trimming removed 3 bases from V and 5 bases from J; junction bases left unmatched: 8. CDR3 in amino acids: CASSAGLAGAAHEQYF. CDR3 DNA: TGTGCCAGCAGCGCCGGACTAGCGGGAGCCGCCCACGAGCAGTACTTC.

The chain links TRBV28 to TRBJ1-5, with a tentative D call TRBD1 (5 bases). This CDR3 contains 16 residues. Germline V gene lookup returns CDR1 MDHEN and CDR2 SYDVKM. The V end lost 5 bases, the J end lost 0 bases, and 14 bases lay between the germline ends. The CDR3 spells CASSTPSTVSNQPQHF. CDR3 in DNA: TGTGCCAGCAGTACCCCTTCGACAGTTAGCAATCAGCCCCAGCATTTT.

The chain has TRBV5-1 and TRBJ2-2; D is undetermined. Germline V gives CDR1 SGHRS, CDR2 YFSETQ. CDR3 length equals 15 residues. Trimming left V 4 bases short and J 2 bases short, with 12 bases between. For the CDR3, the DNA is TGCGCCAGCAGCGTTAGTGCCAGCAACACCGGGGAGCTGTTTTTT. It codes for CASSVSASNTGELFF.

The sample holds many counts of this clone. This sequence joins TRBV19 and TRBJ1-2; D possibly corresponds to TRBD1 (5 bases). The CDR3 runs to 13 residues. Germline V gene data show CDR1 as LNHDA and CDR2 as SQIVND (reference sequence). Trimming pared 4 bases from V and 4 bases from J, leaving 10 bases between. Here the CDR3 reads CASSKTEFYGYTF. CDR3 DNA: TGTGCCAGTAGTAAGACAGAATTCTATGGCTACACCTTC.

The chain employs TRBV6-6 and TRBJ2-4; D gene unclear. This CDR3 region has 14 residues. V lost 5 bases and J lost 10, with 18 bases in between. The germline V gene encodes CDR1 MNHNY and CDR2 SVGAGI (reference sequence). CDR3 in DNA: TGTGCCAGCAGTGGCGAGCAGAGGAACATGATTCAGTACTTC. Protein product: CASSGEQRNMIQYF.

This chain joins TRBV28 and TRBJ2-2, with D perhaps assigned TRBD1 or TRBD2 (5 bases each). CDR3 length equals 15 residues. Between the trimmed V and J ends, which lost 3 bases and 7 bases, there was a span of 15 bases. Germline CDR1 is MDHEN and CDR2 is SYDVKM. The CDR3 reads CASSLGGTVVGELFF. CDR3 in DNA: TGTGCCAGCAGTTTGGGTGGGACGGTGGTCGGGGAGCTGTTTTTT.

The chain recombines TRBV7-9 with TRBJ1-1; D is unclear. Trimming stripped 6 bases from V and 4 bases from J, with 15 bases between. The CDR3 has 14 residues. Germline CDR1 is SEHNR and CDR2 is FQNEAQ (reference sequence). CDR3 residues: CASSFTRATTEAFF. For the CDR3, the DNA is TGTGCCAGCAGTTTTACCCGGGCCACCACTGAAGCTTTCTTT.

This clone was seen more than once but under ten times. The CDR3 coding sequence is TGTGCCAGCAGTGTGGGGACAGGGTTATTACAGCCCCAGCATTTT. Translated, it gives CASSVGTGLLQPQHF. The chain carries TRBV2 and TRBJ1-5, with 9 bases fitting TRBD1. Germline assignment: CDR1 SNHLY and CDR2 FYNNEI. With V trimmed by 4 bases and J by 7 bases, 8 bases remained unmatched. CDR3 length: 15 residues.